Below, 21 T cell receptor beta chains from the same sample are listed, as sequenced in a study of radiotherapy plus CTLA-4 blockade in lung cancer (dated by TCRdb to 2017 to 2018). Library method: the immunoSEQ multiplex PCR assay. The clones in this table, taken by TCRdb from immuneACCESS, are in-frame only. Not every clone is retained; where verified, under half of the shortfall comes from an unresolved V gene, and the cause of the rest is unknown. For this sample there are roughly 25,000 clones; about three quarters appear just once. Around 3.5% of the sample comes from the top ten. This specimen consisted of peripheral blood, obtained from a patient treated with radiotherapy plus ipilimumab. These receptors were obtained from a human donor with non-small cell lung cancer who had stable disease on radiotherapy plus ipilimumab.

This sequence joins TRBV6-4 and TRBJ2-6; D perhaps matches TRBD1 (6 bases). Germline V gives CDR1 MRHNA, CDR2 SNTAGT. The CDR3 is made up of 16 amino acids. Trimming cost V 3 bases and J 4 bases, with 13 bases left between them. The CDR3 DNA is TGTGCCAGCAGTGAGGTGGGGGCTGGAGGGGCCAACGTCCTGACTTTC. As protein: CASSEVGAGGANVLTF.

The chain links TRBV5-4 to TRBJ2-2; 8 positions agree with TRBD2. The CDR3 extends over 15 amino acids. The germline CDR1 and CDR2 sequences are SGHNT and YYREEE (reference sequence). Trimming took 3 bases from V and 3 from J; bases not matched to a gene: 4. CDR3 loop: CASSSGLVYTGELFF. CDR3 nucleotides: TGTGCCAGCAGCTCGGGACTAGTCTACACCGGGGAGCTGTTTTTT.

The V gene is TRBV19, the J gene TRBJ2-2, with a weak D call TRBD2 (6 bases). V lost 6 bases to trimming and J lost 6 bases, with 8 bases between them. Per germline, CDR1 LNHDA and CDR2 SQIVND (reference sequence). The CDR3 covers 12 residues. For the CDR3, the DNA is TGTGCCAGTAGGTGGAGGGCCGGGGAGCTGTTTTTT. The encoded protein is CASRWRAGELFF.

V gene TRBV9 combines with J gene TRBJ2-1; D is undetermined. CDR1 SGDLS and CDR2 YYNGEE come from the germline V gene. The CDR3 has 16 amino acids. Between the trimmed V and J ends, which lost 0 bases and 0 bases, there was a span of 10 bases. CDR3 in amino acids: CASSVVSASSYNEQFF. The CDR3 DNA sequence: TGTGCCAGCAGCGTAGTTTCAGCTAGCTCCTACAATGAGCAGTTCTTC.

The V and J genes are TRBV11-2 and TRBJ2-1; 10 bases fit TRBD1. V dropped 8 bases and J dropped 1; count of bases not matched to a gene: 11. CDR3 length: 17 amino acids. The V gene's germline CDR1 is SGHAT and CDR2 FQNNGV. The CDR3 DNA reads TGTGCCAGCGCTAATCGGACAGGGGGAAGATCCTACAATGAGCAGTTCTTC. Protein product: CASANRTGGRSYNEQFF.

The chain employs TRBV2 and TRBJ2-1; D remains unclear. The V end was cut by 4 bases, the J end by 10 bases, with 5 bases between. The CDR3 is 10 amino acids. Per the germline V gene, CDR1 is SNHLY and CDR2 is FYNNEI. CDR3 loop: CASSGGEQFF. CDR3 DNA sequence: TGTGCCAGCAGTGGTGGGGAGCAGTTCTTC.

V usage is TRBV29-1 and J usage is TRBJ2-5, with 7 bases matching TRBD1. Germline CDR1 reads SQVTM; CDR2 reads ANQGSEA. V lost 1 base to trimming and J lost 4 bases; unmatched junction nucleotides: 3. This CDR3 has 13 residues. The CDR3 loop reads CSVEGQGVETQYF. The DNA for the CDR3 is TGCAGCGTTGAAGGACAGGGCGTAGAGACCCAGTACTTC.

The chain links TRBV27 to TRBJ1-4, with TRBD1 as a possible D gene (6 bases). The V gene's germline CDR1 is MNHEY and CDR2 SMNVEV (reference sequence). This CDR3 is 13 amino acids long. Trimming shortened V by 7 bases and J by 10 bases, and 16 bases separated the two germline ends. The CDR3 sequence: CASKLEQGGKLFF. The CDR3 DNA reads TGTGCCAGCAAGTTGGAACAAGGGGGAAAACTGTTTTTT.

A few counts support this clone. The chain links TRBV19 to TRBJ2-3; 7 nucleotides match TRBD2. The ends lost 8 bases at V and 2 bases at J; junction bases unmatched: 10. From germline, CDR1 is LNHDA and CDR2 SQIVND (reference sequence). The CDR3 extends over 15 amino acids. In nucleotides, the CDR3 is TGTGCCAGTGCTGGGGGGGACGGATACACAGATACGCAGTATTTT. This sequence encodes CASAGGDGYTDTQYF.

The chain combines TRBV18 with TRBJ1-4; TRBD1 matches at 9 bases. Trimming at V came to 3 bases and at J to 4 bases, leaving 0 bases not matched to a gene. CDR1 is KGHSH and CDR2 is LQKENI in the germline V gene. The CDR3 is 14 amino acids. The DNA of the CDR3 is TGTGCCAGCTCACCGGGACAGGGTAATGAAAAACTGTTTTTT. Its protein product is CASSPGQGNEKLFF.

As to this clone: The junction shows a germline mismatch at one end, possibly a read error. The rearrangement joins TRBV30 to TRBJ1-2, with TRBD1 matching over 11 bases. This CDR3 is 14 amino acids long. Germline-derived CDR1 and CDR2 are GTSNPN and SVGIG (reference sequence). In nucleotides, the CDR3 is TGTGCCGGGAGTGGCGGACAGGGGGCTGGGGGCTACACCTTC. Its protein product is CAGSGGQGAGGYTF. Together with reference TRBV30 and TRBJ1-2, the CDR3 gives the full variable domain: SQTIHQWPATLVQPVGSPLSLECTVEGTSNPNLYWYRQAAGRGLQLLFYSVGIGQISSEVPQNLSASRPQDRQFILSSKKLLLSDSGFYLCAGSGGQGAGGYTFGSGTRLTVV.

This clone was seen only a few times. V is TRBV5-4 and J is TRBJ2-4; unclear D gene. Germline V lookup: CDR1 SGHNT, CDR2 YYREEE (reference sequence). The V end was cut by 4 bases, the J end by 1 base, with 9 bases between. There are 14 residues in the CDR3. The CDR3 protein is CASSKLGAKNIQYF. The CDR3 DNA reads TGTGCCAGCAGCAAATTGGGGGCCAAAAACATTCAGTACTTC.

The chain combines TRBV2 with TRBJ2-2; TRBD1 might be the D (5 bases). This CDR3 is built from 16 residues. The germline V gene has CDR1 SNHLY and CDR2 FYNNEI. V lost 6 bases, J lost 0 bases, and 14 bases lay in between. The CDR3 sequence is CASRAGRLANTGELFF. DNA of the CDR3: TGTGCCAGCAGGGCAGGGCGTCTGGCGAACACCGGGGAGCTGTTTTTT.

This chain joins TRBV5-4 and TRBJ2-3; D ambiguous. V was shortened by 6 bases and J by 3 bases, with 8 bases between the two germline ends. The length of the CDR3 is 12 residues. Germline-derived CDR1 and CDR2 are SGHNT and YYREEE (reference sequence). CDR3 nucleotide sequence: TGTGCCAGCACTACGGATACAGATACGCAGTATTTT. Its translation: CASTTDTDTQYF.

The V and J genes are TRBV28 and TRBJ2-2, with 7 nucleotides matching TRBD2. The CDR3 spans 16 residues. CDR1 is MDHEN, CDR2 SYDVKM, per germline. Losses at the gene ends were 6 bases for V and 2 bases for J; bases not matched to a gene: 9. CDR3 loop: CASREFLAANTGELFF. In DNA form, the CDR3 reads TGTGCCAGCAGAGAATTCCTAGCGGCAAACACCGGGGAGCTGTTTTTT.

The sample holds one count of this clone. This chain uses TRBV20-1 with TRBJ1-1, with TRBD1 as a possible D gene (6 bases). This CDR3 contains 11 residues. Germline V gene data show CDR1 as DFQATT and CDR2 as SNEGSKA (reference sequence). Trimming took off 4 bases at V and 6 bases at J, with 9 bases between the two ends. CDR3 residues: CSAKQGSEAFF. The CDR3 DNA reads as TGCAGTGCTAAACAGGGTTCTGAAGCTTTCTTT.

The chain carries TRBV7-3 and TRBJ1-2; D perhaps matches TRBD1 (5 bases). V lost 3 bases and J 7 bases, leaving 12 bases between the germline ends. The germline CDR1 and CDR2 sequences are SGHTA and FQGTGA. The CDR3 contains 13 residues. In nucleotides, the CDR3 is TGTGCCAGCAGCTTGGAAGGGGCTGGTGGCTACACCTTC. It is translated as CASSLEGAGGYTF.

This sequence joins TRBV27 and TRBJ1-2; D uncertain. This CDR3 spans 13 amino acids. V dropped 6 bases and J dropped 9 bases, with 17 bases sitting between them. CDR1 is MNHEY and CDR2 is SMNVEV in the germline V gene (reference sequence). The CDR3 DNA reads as TGTGCCAGCAGGGGTACCTATGGAGGGAGCTACACCTTC. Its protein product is CASRGTYGGSYTF.

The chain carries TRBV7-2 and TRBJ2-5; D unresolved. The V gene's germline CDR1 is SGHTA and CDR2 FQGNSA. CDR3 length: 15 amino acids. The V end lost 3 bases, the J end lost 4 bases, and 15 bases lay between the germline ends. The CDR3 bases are TGTGCCAGCAGCTTTGGCCTAACCCTGGGAGAGACCCAGTACTTC. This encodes CASSFGLTLGETQYF.

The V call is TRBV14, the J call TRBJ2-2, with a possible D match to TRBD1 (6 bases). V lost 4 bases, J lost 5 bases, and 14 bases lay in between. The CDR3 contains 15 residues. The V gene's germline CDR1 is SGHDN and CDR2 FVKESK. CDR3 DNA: TGTGCCAGCAGCCGTGCCGGGACAAGTACCGGGGAGCTGTTTTTT. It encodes CASSRAGTSTGELFF.

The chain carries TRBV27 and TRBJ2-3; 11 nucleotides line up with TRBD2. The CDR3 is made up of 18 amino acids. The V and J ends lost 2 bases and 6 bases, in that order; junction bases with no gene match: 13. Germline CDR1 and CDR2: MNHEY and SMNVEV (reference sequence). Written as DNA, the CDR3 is TGTGCCAGCAGTTTAGGGCTAGCGGGAGGAAGGGGAGTGGATACGCAGTATTTT. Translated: CASSLGLAGGRGVDTQYF.